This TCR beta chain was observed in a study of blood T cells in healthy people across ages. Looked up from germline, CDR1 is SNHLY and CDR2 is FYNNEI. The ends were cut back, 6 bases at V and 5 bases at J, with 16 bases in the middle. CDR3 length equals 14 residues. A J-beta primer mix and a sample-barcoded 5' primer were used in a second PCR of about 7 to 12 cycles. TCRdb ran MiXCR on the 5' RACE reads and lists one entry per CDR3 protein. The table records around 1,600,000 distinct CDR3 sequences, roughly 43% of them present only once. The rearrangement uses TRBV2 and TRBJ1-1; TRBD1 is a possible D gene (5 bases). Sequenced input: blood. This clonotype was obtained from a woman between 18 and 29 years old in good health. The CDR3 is CASRRHGGGTEAFF. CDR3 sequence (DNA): TGTGCCAGCAGACGCCATGGGGGGGGGACTGAAGCTTTCTTT.